Listed below are T cell receptor beta chains from one sample, sequenced in a study of T-cell reconstitution after alpha-beta-depleted transplantation in children. In TCRdb, the PCR reads were re-called with MiXCR into one record per CDR3 protein. The sample lists about 200,000 distinct CDR3 sequences; 5% to 7.5% were seen once. Sequenced material: PBMCs, taken before TCRalphabeta/CD19-depleted stem cell transplant. These TCRs come from a girl under three years old with combined immunodeficiency, due to receive a stem cell transplant. The CDR3 runs from the conserved cysteine through the conserved F or W. The D gene is left open where the match is weak. A row's size may be missing; if present it is once, few, many or a size class.

TRBJ2-7 | TRBV5-1 | NA | 15 | NA | CASGTLGPAESQQYF | TGCGCCAGCGGGACATTGGGCCCCGCGGAATCGCAGCAGTACTTC
TRBJ2-3 | TRBV7-3 | few | 19 | TRBD2 | CASSLRHYTSGRLTDTQYF | TGTGCCAGCAGCCTTCGCCATTATACTAGCGGGAGGCTCACAGATACGCAGTATTTT
TRBJ2-1 | TRBV12-3/TRBV12-4 | many | 14 | TRBD1 | CASSPGQFYNEQFF | TGTGCCAGCAGCCCGGGACAGTTCTACAATGAGCAGTTCTTC
TRBJ2-1 | TRBV14 | NA | 16 | TRBD1 | CASSLWTGGAGNEQFF | TGTGCCAGCAGCCTATGGACAGGGGGCGCGGGCAATGAGCAGTTCTTC
TRBJ2-7 | TRBV29-1 | many | 13 | TRBD1 | CSVGGQDNYEQYF | TGCAGCGTTGGCGGACAGGACAACTACGAGCAGTACTTC
TRBJ1-2 | TRBV7-6 | many | 15 | NA | CASSLSREGVYGYTF | TGTGCCAGCAGCTTATCCCGTGAGGGTGTCTATGGCTACACCTTC
TRBJ2-3 | TRBV29-1 | many | 15 | TRBD1 | CSVGAAKGGPDTQYF | TGCAGCGTTGGGGCGGCCAAAGGGGGCCCCGATACGCAGTATTTT
TRBJ1-2 | TRBV5-1 | many | 16 | NA | CASSFAFDSGSFGYTF | TGCGCCAGCAGCTTTGCCTTTGACAGCGGATCATTTGGCTACACCTTC
TRBJ1-1 | TRBV12-3/TRBV12-4 | many | 12 | TRBD1 | CASSLGQGGAFF | TGTGCCAGCAGCCTGGGACAGGGCGGAGCTTTCTTT
TRBJ2-1 | TRBV4-1 | many | 16 | TRBD2 | CASSPTGTSGVNEQFF | TGCGCCAGCAGCCCTACCGGGACTAGCGGGGTCAATGAGCAGTTCTTC
TRBJ1-2 | TRBV7-9 | many | 12 | NA | CASRPGSYGYTF | TGTGCCAGCAGACCCGGGAGCTATGGCTACACCTTC
TRBJ2-5 | TRBV12-5 | many | 15 | TRBD2 | CASGTGLAGKETQYF | TGTGCTAGTGGTACTGGACTAGCGGGAAAAGAGACCCAGTACTTC
TRBJ2-7 | TRBV20-1 | many | 17 | NA | CSARDPVDGTPPYEQYF | TGCAGTGCTAGAGATCCTGTTGACGGGACTCCTCCCTACGAGCAGTACTTC
TRBJ1-2 | TRBV6-2/TRBV6-3 | NA | 14 | TRBD1 | CASSLLDRGYGYTF | TGTGCCAGCAGTCTACTAGACAGGGGCTATGGCTACACCTTC
TRBJ2-5 | TRBV7-6 | few | 19 | TRBD2 | CASSSEPLTSGGAEETQYF | TGTGCCAGCAGCTCAGAACCGCTAACTAGCGGGGGGGCCGAAGAGACCCAGTACTTC
TRBJ2-1 | TRBV5-5 | many | 15 | NA | CASSFKEGILDEQFF | TGTGCCAGCAGCTTTAAAGAAGGAATATTGGATGAGCAGTTCTTC
TRBJ2-2 | TRBV27 | many | 16 | NA | CASSLYQGFNTGELFF | TGTGCCAGCAGTTTATATCAGGGCTTCAACACCGGGGAGCTGTTTTTT
TRBJ1-3 | TRBV29-1 | many | 15 | NA | CSVELTAPSGNTIYF | TGCAGCGTTGAATTGACAGCTCCCTCTGGAAACACCATATATTTT
TRBJ1-1 | TRBV6-5 | many | 14 | NA | CASSYSPGVTEAFF | TGTGCCAGCAGTTACTCGCCAGGGGTCACTGAAGCTTTCTTT
TRBJ2-1 | TRBV20-1 | many | 14 | NA | CSEGVEGLFSEQFF | TGCAGTGAGGGAGTGGAGGGCCTTTTTAGTGAGCAGTTCTTC
TRBJ2-7 | TRBV29-1 | many | 14 | TRBD2 | CSVGTAGGWDEQYF | TGCAGCGTCGGAACAGCGGGGGGATGGGACGAGCAGTACTTC
TRBJ1-2 | TRBV25-1 | NA | 16 | NA | CASSENQGWSNYGYTF | TGTGCCAGCAGTGAAAACCAGGGATGGTCTAACTATGGCTACACCTTC
TRBJ2-1 | TRBV5-1 | many | 15 | NA | CASSLGASSYNEQFF | TGCGCCAGCAGCTTGGGGGCTAGTTCGTACAATGAGCAGTTCTTC
TRBJ1-5 | TRBV5-1 | many | 14 | NA | CASSFGGFNQPQHF | TGCGCCAGCAGCTTTGGGGGGTTTAATCAGCCCCAGCATTTT
TRBJ2-3 | TRBV4-1 | many | 14 | TRBD2 | CASSHPGLADTQYF | TGCGCCAGCAGCCATCCGGGACTAGCAGATACGCAGTATTTT
TRBJ2-7 | TRBV5-1 | NA | 12 | TRBD1 | CASSWTGDEQYF | TGCGCCAGCAGCTGGACAGGGGACGAGCAGTACTTC
TRBJ2-7 | TRBV6-5 | few | 15 | TRBD1 | CASSYRYRGPDEQYF | TGTGCCAGCAGTTACCGCTACAGGGGGCCGGACGAGCAGTACTTC
TRBJ2-7 | TRBV20-1 | many | 13 | NA | CSASGSNSYEQYF | TGCAGTGCTAGTGGCAGTAACTCCTACGAGCAGTACTTC
TRBJ1-1 | TRBV29-1 | many | 11 | NA | CSVGMNTEAFF | TGCAGCGTTGGGATGAACACTGAAGCTTTCTTT
TRBJ2-5 | TRBV2 | many | 14 | NA | CASSEANSQETQYF | TGTGCCAGCAGTGAAGCGAACAGCCAAGAGACCCAGTACTTC
TRBJ1-5 | TRBV10-3 | NA | 14 | NA | CAISEWHSNQPQHF | TGTGCCATCAGTGAGTGGCATAGCAATCAGCCCCAGCATTTT
TRBJ2-7 | TRBV20-1 | few | 14 | NA | CSARWLLYSYEQYF | TGCAGTGCTAGGTGGCTTTTGTACTCCTACGAGCAGTACTTC
TRBJ2-2 | TRBV12-5 | many | 14 | NA | CASGLDRNTGELFF | TGTGCTAGTGGTTTGGACAGGAACACCGGGGAGCTGTTTTTT
TRBJ2-1 | TRBV4-1 | few | 16 | TRBD2 | CASSRPGLADYNEQFF | TGCGCCAGCAGCCGCCCGGGACTAGCAGATTACAATGAGCAGTTCTTC
TRBJ1-5 | TRBV12-3/TRBV12-4 | many | 17 | TRBD1 | CASSLRGDRFSNQPQHF | TGTGCCAGCAGTTTACGGGGGGACAGGTTTAGCAATCAGCCCCAGCATTTT
TRBJ2-3 | TRBV4-3 | many | 13 | NA | CASSEALPDTQYF | TGCGCCAGCAGCGAAGCCCTCCCAGATACGCAGTATTTT
TRBJ1-2 | TRBV27 | many | 15 | NA | CASSLSTGPNYGYTF | TGTGCCAGCAGTTTATCCACAGGCCCTAACTATGGCTACACCTTC
TRBJ2-6 | TRBV25-1 | many | 16 | NA | CASSVIQGTGANVLTF | TGTGCCAGCAGTGTCATACAGGGAACTGGGGCCAACGTCCTGACTTTC
TRBJ2-3 | TRBV14 | many | 18 | TRBD2 | CASSPGTSAMIWPDTQYF | TGTGCCAGCAGCCCCGGGACTAGCGCGATGATTTGGCCGGATACGCAGTATTTT
TRBJ1-2 | TRBV3-1 | few | 14 | NA | CASSQEPALYGYTF | TGTGCCAGCAGCCAAGAACCCGCGCTCTATGGCTACACCTTC
TRBJ1-5 | TRBV28 | many | 15 | NA | CASSPVAYSNQPQHF | TGTGCCAGCAGCCCGGTGGCTTATAGCAATCAGCCCCAGCATTTT